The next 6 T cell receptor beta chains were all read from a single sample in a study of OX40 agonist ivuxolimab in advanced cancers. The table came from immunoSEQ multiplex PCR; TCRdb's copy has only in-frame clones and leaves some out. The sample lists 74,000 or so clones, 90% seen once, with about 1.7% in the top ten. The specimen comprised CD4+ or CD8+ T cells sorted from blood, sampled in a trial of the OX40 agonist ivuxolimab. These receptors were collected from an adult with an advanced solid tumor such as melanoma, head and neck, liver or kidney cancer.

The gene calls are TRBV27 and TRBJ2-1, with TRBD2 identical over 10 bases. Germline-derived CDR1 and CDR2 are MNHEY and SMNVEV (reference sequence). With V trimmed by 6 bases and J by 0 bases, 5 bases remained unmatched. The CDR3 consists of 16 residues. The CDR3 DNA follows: TGTGCCAGCAGACAAGCGGGAGGGAGCTCCTACAATGAGCAGTTCTTC. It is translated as CASRQAGGSSYNEQFF.

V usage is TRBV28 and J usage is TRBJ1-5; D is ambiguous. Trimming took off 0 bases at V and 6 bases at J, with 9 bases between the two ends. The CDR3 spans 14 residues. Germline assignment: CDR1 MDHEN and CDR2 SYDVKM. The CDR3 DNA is TGTGCCAGCAGTTTATGGGGGTCGGGTCAGCCCCAGCATTTT. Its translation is CASSLWGSGQPQHF. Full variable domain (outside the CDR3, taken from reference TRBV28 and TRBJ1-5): DVKVTQSSRYLVKRTGEKVFLECVQDMDHENMFWYRQDPGLGLRLIYFSYDVKMKEKGDIPEGYSVSREKKERFSLILESASTNQTSMYLCASSLWGSGQPQHFGDGTRLSIL.

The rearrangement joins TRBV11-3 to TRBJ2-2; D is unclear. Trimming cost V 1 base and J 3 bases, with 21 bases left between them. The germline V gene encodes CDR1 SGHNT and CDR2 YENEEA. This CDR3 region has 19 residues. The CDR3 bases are TGTGCCAGCAGCTTAGTTCGCTCCCGCCGCGAAGATTACACCGGGGAGCTGTTTTTT. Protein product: CASSLVRSRREDYTGELFF.

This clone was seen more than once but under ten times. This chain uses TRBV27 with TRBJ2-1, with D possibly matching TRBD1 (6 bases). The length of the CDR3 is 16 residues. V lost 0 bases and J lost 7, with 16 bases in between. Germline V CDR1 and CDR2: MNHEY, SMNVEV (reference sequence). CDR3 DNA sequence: TGTGCCAGCAGTTTATCAAGGGGGAGCCTTCTGAATGAGCAGTTCTTC. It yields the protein CASSLSRGSLLNEQFF.

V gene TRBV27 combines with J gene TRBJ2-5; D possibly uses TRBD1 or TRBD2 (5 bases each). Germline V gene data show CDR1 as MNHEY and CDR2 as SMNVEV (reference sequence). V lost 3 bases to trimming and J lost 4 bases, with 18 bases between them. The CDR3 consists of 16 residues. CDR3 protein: CASSFRGHSGGETQYF. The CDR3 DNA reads TGTGCCAGCAGTTTTCGAGGACACTCAGGAGGAGAGACCCAGTACTTC.

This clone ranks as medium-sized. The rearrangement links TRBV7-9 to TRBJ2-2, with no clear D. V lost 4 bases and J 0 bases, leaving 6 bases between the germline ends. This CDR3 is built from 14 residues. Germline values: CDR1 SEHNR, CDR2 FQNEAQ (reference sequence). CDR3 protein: CASSYGSNTGELFF. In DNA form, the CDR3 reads TGTGCCAGCAGCTACGGGTCGAACACCGGGGAGCTGTTTTTT.